This T cell receptor beta chain was recovered during a study of vaccination and CD4 T cells after COVID-19 (dated by TCRdb to between 2020 and 2023). Concerning the study at large: SARS-CoV-2 positivity had been established in the convalescent patients by nasal swab PCR, and mild disease was recorded in several of these patients and severe disease in one. The convalescent cohort comprised six males and four females, including two Hispanic individuals, seven Caucasians, two Asians and one multiracial person. Participants got two doses of the Pfizer-BioNTech BNT162b2 vaccine (n=8) or two doses of the Moderna mRNA-1273 vaccine (n=2). Post-COVID blood samples were collected from convalescent patients a median of roughly 100 days after diagnosis, with a range of about 30 to 170 days. The time from the second vaccine dose to post-vaccine blood sampling had a median of roughly 70 days and ranged from about 14 to 250 days. Three convalescent patients gave samples both early after vaccination (day 14) and late after vaccination (days 161 to 241). The cultures were stimulated with overlapping spike peptide pools from SARS-CoV-2 and from the common cold coronaviruses HCoV-NL63, HCoV-OC43 and HCoV-229E. Control cultures used a CEFX viral epitope pool as positive control, an HIV-1 Nef peptide pool as negative control, or no peptide. In about 11 COVID-19 convalescent patients and a handful of infection-naive healthy vaccine recipients, the spike-specific CD4+ TCR repertoire before mRNA vaccination was compared with the repertoire after mRNA vaccination. The paper's findings and limits, for the study overall: The median number of SARS-CoV-2-reactive clonotypes rose from 21 after infection to 38 after vaccination, but the change was not significant. Of the vaccine-specific clones in convalescent patients, 304 of 307, or nearly all, reacted only to SARS-CoV-2 spike and did not cross-react with common cold coronaviruses. In convalescent patients, a median 86.3% of post-vaccine SARS-CoV-2-reactive clones were detected only after vaccination, suggesting vaccine-specific priming. The number of convalescent patients in the study was relatively small, and the study did not examine early timepoints following natural infection.

This clonotype was counted between two and nine times. Its antigen is currently not known. There are no base qualities to consult, and no much larger clone falls within one base. The meaning of the sample's time point label: late sampling 161 to 241 days after vaccination in a few convalescent patients. This sample's treatment or condition label indicates: approximately 10-day PBMC culture with coronavirus spike peptide pools or control peptides (ViraFEST assay). The ViraFEST assay was used in the study, in which antigen-specific T cells were expanded with peptide pools and expanded clonotypes were subsequently identified by TCR sequencing. The convalescent patients' positive SARS-CoV-2 PCR tests were from March to December 2020, which was before the Alpha, Beta and Delta variants emerged in the United States. Each well held roughly 2.2 million PBMCs cultured in IMDM containing about 5% human AB serum and approximately 10 IU/ml IL-2, with around 9.7 ug/ml peptide pools added. On days 3 and 7, half of the culture medium was replaced with fresh IL-2-containing medium. Once the cells had been in culture for around nine days, the EasySep CD4+ T cell isolation kit was used to isolate CD4+ T cells by negative selection. PBMCs were separated from whole blood using Ficoll-Paque Plus gradient centrifugation and then either used fresh or cryopreserved at -140C. Each culture condition was generally run in triplicate wells.

Library construction relied on PCR. DNA from cultured CD4+ T cells was subjected to TCR sequencing with the Oncomine TCR Beta short-read assay at the Johns Hopkins FTIC core. The QIAamp micro DNA kit was used to extract genomic DNA from the cultured CD4+ T cells. Oncomine TCR Beta libraries made from cultured CD4+ T cells were pooled using unique dual indexes and sequenced on an Illumina iSeq 100. As for the authors' bioinformatics: Non-productive sequences were filtered out, and CDR3s that did not start with C, did not end with F or W, or were shorter than 7 amino acids were discarded. The MANAFEST web application identified antigen-specific clonotypes by comparing peptide-stimulated wells against reference wells and other culture wells. For a clone to be called positive, the clone needed an FDR below 0.05, an odds ratio above 5, and a productive frequency above 0.1% in at least two of three replicate wells. A clonotype counted as cross-reactive if it showed significant expansion both in the SARS-CoV-2 spike wells and in at least one common cold coronavirus spike condition. Similarity between CDR3 sequences was evaluated in R version 3.6.1 using Levenshtein distances (stringdist) and unrooted phylogenetic trees (ape). Using fastp at Q25 and MiXCR, TCRdb reprocessed the public reads and kept productive beta chains. For every CDR3 protein sequence, its rows merge into one entry that carries the most common genes and DNA. The V and J calls here are based on TCRdb, not the publication. Here the sample has 20,000 to 25,000 distinct CDR3 sequences; about 35% occur a single time. Around 8.6% of the sample rests with the top ten.

The sequence derives from a human donor who had recovered from COVID-19. Material: CD4+ T cells from blood, cultured in vitro, obtained about 7 months after SARS-CoV-2 vaccination.

The DNA sequence is given as TGTGCCAGCAGTTCCTCCGCCCAGGGCCGTCGGGGCTACACCTTC. It is translated as CASSSSAQGRRGYTF. This sequence uses TRBV27 and TRBJ1-2, with a weak D call of TRBD1 (5 bases match). V and J are truncated by 4 bases and 8 bases respectively, leaving an intervening sequence of 20 bases. CDR1 and CDR2 were assigned from the germline V gene (reference sequence) as MNHEY and SMNVEV. Counted from cysteine to phenylalanine, this CDR3 has 15 amino acids. Only CDR3 DNA remains: 45 bases, in frame from the first base.